This T cell receptor beta chain is drawn from a study of T cell changes during pregnancy in multiple sclerosis. The germline V and J ends were trimmed by 2 bases and 2 bases, with 15 bases remaining between them. The CDR3 spans 16 residues. Germline-derived CDR1 and CDR2 are LNHDA and SQIVND (reference sequence). Clones were sequenced by immunoSEQ multiplex PCR, and TCRdb holds only the in-frame ones, with some missing. The sample gives about 92,000 clones, approximately 92% of which show up once; under 3% is in the top ten. The sample here was peripheral blood, taken in the first trimester of pregnancy. The gene calls are TRBV19 and TRBJ1-2, with a weak D call TRBD1 (6 bases). The receptor was derived from a female donor with multiple sclerosis, enrolled in a pregnancy study. CDR3 DNA: TGTGCCAGTAGTATAACTACAGGGAGGGTCAACTATGGCTACACCTTC. It codes for CASSITTGRVNYGYTF. The complete variable domain, with remaining parts taken from reference TRBV19 and TRBJ1-2, reads DGGITQSPKYLFRKEGQNVTLSCEQNLNHDAMYWYRQDPGQGLRLIYYSQIVNDFQKGDIAEGYSVSREKKESFPLTVTSAQKNPTAFYLCASSITTGRVNYGYTFGSGTRLTVV.